The clone carrying this TCR beta chain was seen more than once but under ten times. The data derive from a study of beta chain features in type 1 diabetes. Since all of the isolated RNA was reverse transcribed, expressed TCRB transcripts were what got sequenced. Repertoires were generated with immunoSEQ multiplex PCR, while TCRdb's copy carries only in-frame clones and drops some. Here the sample spans about 220,000 clones, 9.5% to 13% being singletons. The CDR3 is 14 amino acids. The germline V gene has CDR1 MDHEN and CDR2 SYDVKM. V was pared by 7 bases and J by 3 bases, with 15 bases between. Sequencing was performed on central memory CD4+ T cells from blood. The source is a man younger than 35 in good health. The chain couples TRBV28 to TRBJ1-1; D is undetermined. CDR3 loop: CASISEHWDTEAFF. The CDR3 region has the DNA TGTGCCAGCATATCGGAACACTGGGACACTGAAGCTTTCTTT. Full variable domain (remainder filled in from reference TRBV28 and TRBJ1-1): DVKVTQSSRYLVKRTGEKVFLECVQDMDHENMFWYRQDPGLGLRLIYFSYDVKMKEKGDIPEGYSVSREKKERFSLILESASTNQTSMYLCASISEHWDTEAFFGQGTRLTVV.